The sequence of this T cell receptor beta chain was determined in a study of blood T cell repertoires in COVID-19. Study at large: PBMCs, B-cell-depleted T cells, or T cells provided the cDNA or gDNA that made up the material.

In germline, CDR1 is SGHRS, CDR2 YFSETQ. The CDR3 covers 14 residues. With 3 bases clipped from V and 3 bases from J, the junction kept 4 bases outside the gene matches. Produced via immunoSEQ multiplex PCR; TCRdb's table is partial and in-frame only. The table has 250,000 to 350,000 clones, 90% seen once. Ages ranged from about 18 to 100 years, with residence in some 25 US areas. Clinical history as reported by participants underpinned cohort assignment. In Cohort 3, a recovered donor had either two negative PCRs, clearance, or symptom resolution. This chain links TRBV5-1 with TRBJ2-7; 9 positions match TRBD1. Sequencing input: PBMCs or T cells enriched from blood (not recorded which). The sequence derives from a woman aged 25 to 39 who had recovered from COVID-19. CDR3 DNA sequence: TGCGCCAGCAGCTCCGGGACAGGGCACTACGAGCAGTACTTC. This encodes CASSSGTGHYEQYF.